These T cell receptor beta chains were read from a single sample in a study of PD-L1 blockade in urothelial cancer. Generated by immunoSEQ multiplex PCR, the TCRdb table keeps only in-frame clones and is missing some. Of approximately 38,000 clones in the sample, 80% to 90% were seen once. Material: PBMCs, obtained around atezolizumab (anti-PD-L1) treatment. The receptor set was obtained from a man in his sixties with urothelial cancer. The CDR3 runs from the conserved cysteine through the conserved F or W. A D gene is named only where the DNA matches it firmly. A clone size is listed for some rows: how often the clone was seen (once, few, many), or a class if it is expanded.

D: NA
size: NA
J: TRBJ2-3
V: TRBV30
DNA: TGTGCCTGGATTGGTTCAGGCGGCACAGATACGCAGTATTTT
CDR3: CAWIGSGGTDTQYF

D: TRBD2
size: once
J: TRBJ2-1
V: TRBV11-2
DNA: TGTGCCAGCAGCTTAGGACTAGCTCTTGAGCAGTTCTTC
CDR3: CASSLGLALEQFF

D: NA
size: NA
J: TRBJ1-5
V: TRBV2
DNA: TGTGCCAGCAGTGAAGAGGGCAGGGTTCAGCCCCAGCATTTT
CDR3: CASSEEGRVQPQHF

D: TRBD1
size: NA
J: TRBJ1-6
V: TRBV5-6
DNA: TGTGCCAGCAGCTGGGGACAGTATAATTCACCCCTCCACTTT
CDR3: CASSWGQYNSPLHF

D: NA
size: NA
J: TRBJ1-1
V: TRBV18
DNA: TGTGCCAGCTCACCACTGCCCGGGATCGGGGAGACTGAAGCTTTCTTT
CDR3: CASSPLPGIGETEAFF

D: TRBD1
size: NA
J: TRBJ1-4
V: TRBV4-2
DNA: TGTGCCAGCAGCCAAGTGGGCGGGACAGGGAATGAAAAACTGTTTTTT
CDR3: CASSQVGGTGNEKLFF

D: TRBD2
size: NA
J: TRBJ2-1
V: TRBV7-2
DNA: TGTGCCAGCAGCATTTGGAATATAGCGGGGAACAATGAGCAGTTCTTC
CDR3: CASSIWNIAGNNEQFF

D: NA
size: NA
J: TRBJ1-5
V: TRBV7-8
DNA: TGTGCCAGCAGCTTAGGAGGCAGAAGCAATCAGCCCCAGCATTTT
CDR3: CASSLGGRSNQPQHF

D: TRBD2
size: NA
J: TRBJ2-3
V: TRBV5-4
DNA: TGTGCCAGCAGCTTGGGAACTAGCGGGAGGGGCACAGATACGCAGTATTTT
CDR3: CASSLGTSGRGTDTQYF

D: NA
size: NA
J: TRBJ1-2
V: TRBV7-2
DNA: TGTGCCAGCAGTTACGGGGGGGAGGGGTATGGCTACACCTTC
CDR3: CASSYGGEGYGYTF

D: TRBD1
size: once
J: TRBJ2-7
V: TRBV5-6
DNA: TGTGCCAGCAGCTTTAACAGGGGCTACTACGAGCAGTACTTC
CDR3: CASSFNRGYYEQYF

D: TRBD2
size: NA
J: TRBJ2-1
V: TRBV30
DNA: TGTGCCTGGAGTGCTACCTCAGGGACTAGCGGGAGGAATGAGCAGTTCTTC
CDR3: CAWSATSGTSGRNEQFF

D: TRBD1
size: NA
J: TRBJ2-3
V: TRBV6-1
DNA: TGTGCCAGCAGCTCGGACAGGCCCGATACGCAGTATTTT
CDR3: CASSSDRPDTQYF

D: TRBD1
size: NA
J: TRBJ2-6
V: TRBV19
DNA: TGTGCCAGCCGGGACAGGGGGCTGTCTGGGGCCAACGTCCTGACTTTC
CDR3: CASRDRGLSGANVLTF

D: NA
size: NA
J: TRBJ2-7
V: TRBV9
DNA: TGTGCCAGCAGCCCCCGGGACAACACCTACGAGCAGTACTTC
CDR3: CASSPRDNTYEQYF

D: TRBD1
size: NA
J: TRBJ2-1
V: TRBV15
DNA: TGTGCCACCAGCAGAGGACAGGGGGCTAACGATGAGCAGTTCTTC
CDR3: CATSRGQGANDEQFF

D: TRBD1
size: NA
J: TRBJ1-1
V: TRBV7-8
DNA: TGTGCCAGCAGCCAGGGACAGGATCAACGGACTGAAGCTTTCTTT
CDR3: CASSQGQDQRTEAFF

D: TRBD2
size: NA
J: TRBJ2-1
V: TRBV10-3
DNA: TGTGCCATCAGTGAGCCGACTAGCCCCAATGAGCAGTTCTTC
CDR3: CAISEPTSPNEQFF

D: NA
size: NA
J: TRBJ1-2
V: TRBV19
DNA: TGTGCCAGTATTCCTAGAGGGGAGGACTATGGCTACACCTTC
CDR3: CASIPRGEDYGYTF

D: NA
size: NA
J: TRBJ1-2
V: TRBV28
DNA: TGTGCCAGCAGTCCAGAAACAGGGAACTATGGCTACACCTTC
CDR3: CASSPETGNYGYTF

D: NA
size: NA
J: TRBJ2-3
V: TRBV27
DNA: TGTGCCAGCAGTTTATTGGACTCCGTGTTATACACAGATACGCAGTATTTT
CDR3: CASSLLDSVLYTDTQYF

D: TRBD2
size: once
J: TRBJ2-5
V: TRBV6-4
DNA: TGTGCCAGCAGTGAGATAGCGGGTTCCCAAGAGACCCAGTACTTC
CDR3: CASSEIAGSQETQYF

D: TRBD2
size: NA
J: TRBJ2-7
V: TRBV18
DNA: TGTGCCAGCTCACCACCGATAGCGGGATTGGGCGGCTACGAGCAGTACTTC
CDR3: CASSPPIAGLGGYEQYF

D: TRBD2
size: NA
J: TRBJ2-1
V: TRBV7-6
DNA: TGTGCCAGCAGCGGACTAGCGGGAGGAAGCAATGAGCAGTTCTTC
CDR3: CASSGLAGGSNEQFF

D: NA
size: NA
J: TRBJ2-1
V: TRBV5-5
DNA: TGTGCCAGCAGCTTGGACAGCTCCTACAATGAGCAGTTCTTC
CDR3: CASSLDSSYNEQFF

D: NA
size: NA
J: TRBJ2-1
V: TRBV7-9
DNA: TGTGCCAGCAGCCTCGCGGTCTCCTACAATGAGCAGTTCTTC
CDR3: CASSLAVSYNEQFF

D: NA
size: NA
J: TRBJ1-4
V: TRBV5-1
DNA: TGCGCCAGCAGCTCTACAGGGACGGTCGAAAAACTGTTTTTT
CDR3: CASSSTGTVEKLFF

D: TRBD2
size: NA
J: TRBJ2-2
V: TRBV27
DNA: TGTGCCAGCAGCTCCCCACTAGCGGGGTTCAATACCGGGGAGCTGTTTTTT
CDR3: CASSSPLAGFNTGELFF

D: NA
size: NA
J: TRBJ2-5
V: TRBV19
DNA: TGTGCCAGTAGCTTACAAGAGACCCAGTACTTC
CDR3: CASSLQETQYF

D: NA
size: NA
J: TRBJ2-1
V: TRBV28
DNA: TGTGCCAGCAGTTTTATTAATGAGCAGTTCTTC
CDR3: CASSFINEQFF

D: NA
size: NA
J: TRBJ2-7
V: TRBV27
DNA: TGTGCCAGCAGCACTCGGGACTCCCTTTCGGGGTCCTACGAGCAGTACTTC
CDR3: CASSTRDSLSGSYEQYF

D: NA
size: once
J: TRBJ2-7
V: TRBV4-1
DNA: TGCGCCAGCAGCCAAGAAGGGAGGAGCTCCTACGAGCAGTACTTC
CDR3: CASSQEGRSSYEQYF

D: TRBD1
size: NA
J: TRBJ1-2
V: TRBV7-2
DNA: TGTGCCAGCAGGATCGGGACAGGGAATGGCTACACCTTC
CDR3: CASRIGTGNGYTF

D: TRBD1
size: NA
J: TRBJ2-5
V: TRBV27
DNA: TGTGCCAGCAGTTACACGACAGGGGGAGGAGAGACCCAGTACTTC
CDR3: CASSYTTGGGETQYF

D: NA
size: NA
J: TRBJ2-7
V: TRBV21-1
DNA: TGTGCCAGCAGCAAAGAGGAGAACCTTGGGTACTTC
CDR3: CASSKEENLGYF

D: TRBD1
size: NA
J: TRBJ2-7
V: TRBV28
DNA: TGTGCCAGCAGTTCCCCGGGACAGATAGAATACGAGCAGTACTTC
CDR3: CASSSPGQIEYEQYF

D: TRBD1
size: NA
J: TRBJ1-2
V: TRBV4-2
DNA: TGTGCCAGCAGCCAAGATCAATCAGGGGGAACGGGCTATGGCTACACCTTC
CDR3: CASSQDQSGGTGYGYTF

D: NA
size: NA
J: TRBJ2-5
V: TRBV30
DNA: TGTGCCTGGGGGCCCCCCTGGGGCGAAGAGACCCAGTACTTC
CDR3: CAWGPPWGEETQYF

D: TRBD2
size: NA
J: TRBJ2-2
V: TRBV9
DNA: TGTGCCAGCAGCGTAGTCCAGCGGGGAACCGGGGAGCTGTTTTTT
CDR3: CASSVVQRGTGELFF

D: NA
size: NA
J: TRBJ1-1
V: TRBV5-5
DNA: TGTGCCAGCAGCTCCCAGTCGACAGGCGAAGCTTTCTTT
CDR3: CASSSQSTGEAFF